Below, 25 T cell receptor beta chains from the same sample are listed, as sequenced in a study of glioma-infiltrating T cells. TCR alpha and beta CDR3 regions were amplified from RNA using iRepertoire nested multiplex PCR. TCRdb re-derived calls from the multiplex PCR reads in MiXCR, one entry per CDR3 protein. The top ten hold under 45% of the sample, which has about 110,000 distinct CDR3 sequences, under 30% seen once. Sample: glioma tissue, nonneoplastic brain tissue, or PBMCs (not recorded which). These receptors were collected from a human donor with low-grade glioma or glioblastoma, undergoing nonglioma brain surgery, or in good health (not recorded which).

Remarks on this clonotype: At one boundary the junction diverges from the germline segment, which might be a read error. This rearrangement joins TRBV6-6 to TRBJ1-2, with D perhaps matching TRBD1 (5 bases). The CDR3 has 12 residues. Per germline, CDR1 MNHNY and CDR2 SVGAGI (reference sequence). The CDR3 region is CARSYLTDGYTF. In nucleotides, the CDR3 is TGTGCCAGAAGTTATTTGACAGACGGCTACACCTTC.

The sample holds a few counts of this clonotype. The chain is built from TRBV5-8 and TRBJ2-1; the match to TRBD2 covers 9 bases. Germline loops: CDR1 SGHTS, CDR2 YDEGEE. V lost 2 bases, J lost 10 bases, and 7 bases stayed unmatched. CDR3 size: 14 residues. CDR3 sequence (DNA): TGTGCCAGCAGCTTCTCTAGCGGGGCCTTAGAGCAGTTCTTC. Its translation is CASSFSSGALEQFF.

At least ten counts were recorded for this clonotype. This chain links TRBV19 with TRBJ2-1, with TRBD2 as a possible D gene (6 bases). V lost 5 bases to trimming and J lost 0 bases, with 17 bases between them. CDR3 size: 17 residues. The germline V gene has CDR1 LNHDA and CDR2 SQIVND (reference sequence). CDR3 protein: CASSSQEGLSSYNEQFF. The CDR3 bases are TGTGCCAGTAGTTCCCAGGAGGGTTTGAGCTCCTACAATGAGCAGTTCTTC. Based on the CDR3 plus reference TRBV19 and TRBJ2-1, the full variable domain is DGGITQSPKYLFRKEGQNVTLSCEQNLNHDAMYWYRQDPGQGLRLIYYSQIVNDFQKGDIAEGYSVSREKKESFPLTVTSAQKNPTAFYLCASSSQEGLSSYNEQFFGPGTRLTVL.

This clonotype was seen many times. This rearrangement joins TRBV19 to TRBJ2-2; D gene uncertain. The CDR3 consists of 17 residues. V dropped 7 bases and J dropped 6 bases, with 24 bases sitting between them. Germline CDR1 and CDR2: LNHDA and SQIVND (reference sequence). CDR3 in amino acids: CASNGMRSVAPAGELFF. CDR3 in DNA: TGTGCCAGTAATGGAATGCGTTCGGTCGCCCCCGCCGGGGAGCTGTTTTTT.

This clonotype was recorded at least ten times. The chain employs TRBV7-2 and TRBJ1-3; D is uncertain. Germline V lookup: CDR1 SGHTA, CDR2 FQGNSA. The length of the CDR3 is 17 residues. V gave up 2 bases and J gave up 0 bases, with 14 bases separating them. Here the CDR3 reads CASSLPYGPSSGNTIYF. The CDR3 DNA reads as TGTGCCAGCAGCTTACCATACGGGCCTAGCTCTGGAAACACCATATATTTT.

Remarks on this clonotype: A read error may explain this, as a much larger clone is one base away. The rearrangement uses TRBV11-2 and TRBJ2-7; 8 positions agree with TRBD2. Germline CDR1 and CDR2: SGHAT and FQNNGV. The CDR3 extends over 17 amino acids. The CDR3 nucleotides read TGTGCCAGAAGCTTAAATTATGCGGCTAGCGGGCCCAACGAGCAGTACTTC. This codes for CARSLNYAASGPNEQYF.

There are many counts of this clonotype. The rearrangement links TRBV18 to TRBJ1-5, with D maybe TRBD1 (5 bases). The CDR3 extends over 14 amino acids. Trimming cost V 0 bases and J 7 bases, with 10 bases left between them. The V gene's germline CDR1 is KGHSH and CDR2 LQKENI. The DNA for the CDR3 is TGTGCCAGCTCACCACCTGGGGGTGGCCAGCCCCAGCATTTT. Amino acids: CASSPPGGGQPQHF.

Ten or more counts support this clonotype. The chain joins TRBV7-3 to TRBJ1-1; no clear D. V dropped 0 bases and J dropped 4 bases, with 12 bases sitting between them. Per the germline V gene, CDR1 is SGHTA and CDR2 is FQGTGA. The CDR3 covers 15 residues. CDR3 in DNA: TGTGCCAGCAGCTTAACGTTGGCACGGGGCACTGAAGCTTTCTTT. Translated: CASSLTLARGTEAFF.

The chain joins TRBV29-1 to TRBJ1-2; 8 positions agree with TRBD1. Germline CDR1 SQVTM, CDR2 ANQGSEA. Trimming at V came to 7 bases and at J to 6 bases, leaving 10 bases not matched to a gene. The CDR3 loop spans 13 amino acids. The CDR3 region has the DNA TGCAGCGGGGATACAGGGGGGGAGAATGGCTACACCTTC. Protein sequence: CSGDTGGENGYTF.

The DNA for the CDR3 is TGTGCCAGCAGTGAACTGGCGGGAGGTAAATACAATGAGCAGTTCTTC. As protein: CASSELAGGKYNEQFF. The rearrangement uses TRBV2 and TRBJ2-1; 8 nucleotides line up with TRBD2. The CDR3 runs to 16 residues. The junction had 7 bases not matched to a gene; V was cut back by 2 bases and J by 4 bases. Germline V gives CDR1 SNHLY, CDR2 FYNNEI.

This clonotype was recorded at least ten times. The chain combines TRBV10-3 with TRBJ2-1, with D unresolved. This CDR3 spans 13 amino acids. CDR1 and CDR2 from the germline V gene are ENHRY and SYGVKD. With 8 bases removed from V and 4 bases from J, the gap between germline ends came to 12 bases. The CDR3 here is CAISEDPYNEQFF. The CDR3 coding sequence is TGTGCCATCTCAGAGGACCCTTACAATGAGCAGTTCTTC.

This clonotype was observed at least ten times. Here the CDR3 reads CASSSTSGSYEQYF. The CDR3, as DNA: TGTGCCAGCAGTTCGACTAGCGGGAGCTACGAGCAGTACTTC. The J gene is TRBJ2-7, the V gene TRBV6-1, with 12 bases fitting TRBD2. The CDR3 is 14 amino acids. The V gene's germline CDR1 is MNHNS and CDR2 SASEGT. The junction had 2 bases not matched to a gene; V was cut back by 5 bases and J by 3 bases.

The rearrangement links TRBV6-1 to TRBJ2-1; D unclear. Trimming took off 1 base at V and 10 bases at J, with 14 bases between the two ends. The CDR3 sequence is 14 residues long. Germline-derived CDR1 and CDR2 are MNHNS and SASEGT. CDR3 residues: CASSEGYGTGEQFF. CDR3 bases: TGTGCCAGCAGTGAAGGATATGGCACCGGGGAGCAGTTCTTC.

This clonotype was counted at least ten times. This chain links TRBV20-1 with TRBJ2-7, with D possibly matching TRBD2 (7 bases). Trimming removed 7 bases from V and 5 bases from J, with 15 bases in between. Per the germline V gene, CDR1 is DFQATT and CDR2 is SNEGSKA (reference sequence). This CDR3 is 12 amino acids long. The CDR3 here is CSGGRGFDEQYF. The CDR3 bases are TGCAGTGGGGGGCGGGGGTTCGACGAGCAGTACTTC.

This clonotype was counted many times. The chain employs TRBV7-2 and TRBJ2-1, with D possibly TRBD2 on 5 matching bases. Per germline, CDR1 SGHTA and CDR2 FQGNSA. This CDR3 comprises 15 residues. V was pared by 5 bases and J by 4 bases, with 15 bases between. The DNA of the CDR3 is TGTGCCAGCAGCGTGGCGGGCTCGATATACAATGAGCAGTTCTTC. Its protein is CASSVAGSIYNEQFF.

This clonotype has at least ten counts. This chain links TRBV4-3 with TRBJ2-1, with D perhaps TRBD1 or TRBD2 (5 bases each). Trimming left V 1 base short and J 7 bases short, with 17 bases between. The germline CDR1 and CDR2 sequences are LGHNA and YSLEER. This CDR3 is built from 16 residues. The CDR3 loop reads CASSQGGPFDGNEQFF. The CDR3 DNA reads TGCGCCAGCAGCCAAGGGGGACCGTTTGATGGGAATGAGCAGTTCTTC.

This clonotype was counted many times. This chain uses TRBV7-2 with TRBJ2-7; D uncertain. The CDR3 sequence is 12 residues long. Germline V lookup: CDR1 SGHTA, CDR2 FQGNSA. V shed 5 bases and J shed 1 base, with 6 bases lying between them. CDR3 bases: TGTGCCAGCAGCGCCTTATCCTACGAGCAGTACTTC. Translating gives CASSALSYEQYF.

A single count supports this clonotype. This is likely a read error, given that the CDR3 carries no conserved phenylalanine or tryptophan at its end. The chain carries TRBV2 and TRBJ1-2; unclear D gene. CDR1 and CDR2 from the germline V gene are SNHLY and FYNNEI. CDR3 length: 14 residues. This CDR3 is CASSEGTAPYGYTL. In nucleotides, the CDR3 is TGCGCCAGCAGTGAAGGCACAGCTCCCTATGGCTACACCTTA.

This clonotype was seen once. V usage is TRBV27 and J usage is TRBJ2-7, with 9 bases matching TRBD1. Per germline, CDR1 MNHEY and CDR2 SMNVEV (reference sequence). V gave up 5 bases and J gave up 2 bases; unmatched junction bases: 4. This CDR3 spans 14 amino acids. The CDR3 bases are TGTGCCAGCAGTCCTGACAGGGGGACCTACGAGCAGTACTTC. It translates to CASSPDRGTYEQYF.

This clonotype was observed many times. V and J are TRBV7-8 and TRBJ1-3; D is possibly TRBD1 (6 bases). V shed 4 bases and J shed 4 bases, with 14 bases lying between them. Germline V gene lookup returns CDR1 SGHVS and CDR2 FQNEAQ. The CDR3 consists of 15 residues. The CDR3 protein is CASSWAGTLGNTIYF. The CDR3 DNA is TGTGCCAGCAGCTGGGCTGGGACATTAGGAAACACCATATATTTT.

The rearrangement uses TRBV6-2 or TRBV6-3 and TRBJ2-1; TRBD2 matches 8 bases. The CDR3 extends over 15 amino acids. The V segment lost 6 bases and the J segment 4 bases; nucleotides outside the gene matches: 8. CDR1 MNHEY and CDR2 SVGEGT come from the germline V gene. DNA for the CDR3: TGTGCCAGCAGCCTTGCGGGGGGCCGGTACAATGAGCAGTTCTTC. Its protein is CASSLAGGRYNEQFF.

This clonotype was observed many times. V and J are TRBV20-1 and TRBJ1-5; 7 nucleotides align to TRBD1. V was pared by 2 bases and J by 7 bases, with 5 bases of the junction left unmatched. Germline V gene lookup returns CDR1 DFQATT and CDR2 SNEGSKA (reference sequence). The CDR3 spans 13 residues. Here the CDR3 DNA reads TGCAGTGCTAGATCCCCAGGGGGACAGCCCCAGCATTTT. As protein: CSARSPGGQPQHF.

This clonotype was counted only a few times. The junction differs from germline at one of its ends, possibly a read error. The gene calls are TRBV2 and TRBJ2-1; D call uncertain. This CDR3 has 10 residues. Germline-derived CDR1 and CDR2 are SNHLY and FYNNEI. The CDR3 coding sequence is TGTGCCAGCAGTTACAATGAGCAGTCCTTC. It specifies CASSYNEQSF. Supplemented by reference TRBV2 and TRBJ2-1, the full variable domain reads EPEVTQTPSHQVTQMGQEVILRCVPISNHLYFYWYRQILGQKVEFLVSFYNNEISEKSEIFDDQFSVERPDGSNFTLKIRSTKLEDSAMYFCASSYNEQSFGPGTRLTVL.

Many counts were recorded for this clonotype. The chain couples TRBV4-2 to TRBJ1-5; D gene ambiguous. Germline CDR1 and CDR2: LGHNA and YNFKEQ. V lost 0 bases to trimming and J lost 2 bases, with 8 bases between them. This CDR3 spans 15 amino acids. The CDR3 loop reads CASSQDLSGNQPQHF. CDR3 nucleotides: TGTGCCAGCAGCCAAGATCTATCGGGCAATCAGCCCCAGCATTTT.

Concerning this clonotype: A junction end diverges from the germline sequence, so it may reflect a read error. The J gene is TRBJ1-3, the V gene TRBV28; no clear D gene. Germline values: CDR1 MDHEN, CDR2 SYDVKM. The CDR3 runs 15 residues. The CDR3 region has the DNA TGTGCCAGCAGTTTGGGAGGTAGCTCTGGAAACAGCATATATTTT. It specifies CASSLGGSSGNSIYF.